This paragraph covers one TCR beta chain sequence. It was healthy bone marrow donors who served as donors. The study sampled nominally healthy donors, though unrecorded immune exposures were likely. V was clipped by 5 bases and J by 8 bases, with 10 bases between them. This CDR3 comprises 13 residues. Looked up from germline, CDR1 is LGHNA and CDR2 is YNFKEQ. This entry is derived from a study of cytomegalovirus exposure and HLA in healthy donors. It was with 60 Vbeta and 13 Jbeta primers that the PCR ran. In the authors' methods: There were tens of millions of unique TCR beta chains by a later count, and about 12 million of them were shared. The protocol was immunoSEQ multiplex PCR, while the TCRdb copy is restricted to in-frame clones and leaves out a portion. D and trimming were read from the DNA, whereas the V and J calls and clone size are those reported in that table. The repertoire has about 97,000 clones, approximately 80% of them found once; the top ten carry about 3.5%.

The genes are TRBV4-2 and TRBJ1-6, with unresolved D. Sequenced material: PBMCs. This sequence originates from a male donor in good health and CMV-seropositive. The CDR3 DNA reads TGTGCCAGCAGCGAACCGGGAGATTCACCCCTCCACTTT. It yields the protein CASSEPGDSPLHF.